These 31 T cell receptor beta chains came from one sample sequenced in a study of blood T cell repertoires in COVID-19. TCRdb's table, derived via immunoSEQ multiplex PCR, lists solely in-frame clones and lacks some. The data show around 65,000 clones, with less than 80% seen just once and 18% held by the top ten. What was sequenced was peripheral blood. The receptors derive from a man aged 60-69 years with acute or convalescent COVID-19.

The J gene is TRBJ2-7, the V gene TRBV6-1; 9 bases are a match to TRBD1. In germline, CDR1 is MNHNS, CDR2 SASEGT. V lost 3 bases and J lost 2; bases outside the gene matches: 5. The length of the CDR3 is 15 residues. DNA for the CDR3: TGTGCCAGCAGTGAGAGGGACAGGGATACCTACGAGCAGTACTTC. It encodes CASSERDRDTYEQYF.

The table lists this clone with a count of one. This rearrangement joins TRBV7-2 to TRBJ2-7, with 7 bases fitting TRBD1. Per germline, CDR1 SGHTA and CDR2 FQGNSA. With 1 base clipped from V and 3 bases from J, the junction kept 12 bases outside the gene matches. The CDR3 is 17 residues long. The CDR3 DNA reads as TGTGCCAGCAGCTTAGTAGGAGGTGGGGACAGTTACTACGAGCAGTACTTC. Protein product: CASSLVGGGDSYYEQYF.

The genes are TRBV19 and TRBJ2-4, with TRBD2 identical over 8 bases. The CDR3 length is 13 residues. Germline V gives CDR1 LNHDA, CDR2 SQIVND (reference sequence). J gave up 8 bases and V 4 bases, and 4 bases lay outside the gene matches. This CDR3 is CASSKRELYIQYF. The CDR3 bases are TGTGCCAGTAGTAAGCGGGAGCTGTACATTCAGTACTTC.

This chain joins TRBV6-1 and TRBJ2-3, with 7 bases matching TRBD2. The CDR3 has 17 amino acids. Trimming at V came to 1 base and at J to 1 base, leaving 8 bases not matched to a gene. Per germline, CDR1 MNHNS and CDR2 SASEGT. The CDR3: CASSEVGPSGGTDTQYF. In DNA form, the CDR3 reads TGTGCCAGCAGTGAAGTCGGTCCAAGCGGGGGCACAGATACGCAGTATTTT.

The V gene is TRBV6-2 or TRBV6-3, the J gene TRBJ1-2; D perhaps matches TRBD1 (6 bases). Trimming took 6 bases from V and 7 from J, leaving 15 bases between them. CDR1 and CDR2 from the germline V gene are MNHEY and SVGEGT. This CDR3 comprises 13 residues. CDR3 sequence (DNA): TGTGCCAGCAGCCGGGACACGAGGGCTGGCTACACCTTC. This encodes CASSRDTRAGYTF.

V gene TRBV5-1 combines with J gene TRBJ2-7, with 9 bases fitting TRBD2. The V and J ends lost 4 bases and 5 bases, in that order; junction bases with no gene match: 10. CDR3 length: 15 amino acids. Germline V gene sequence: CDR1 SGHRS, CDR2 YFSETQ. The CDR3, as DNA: TGCGCCAGCAGCCGAGCGGGAGGTGCAGTAGACGAGCAGTACTTC. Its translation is CASSRAGGAVDEQYF.

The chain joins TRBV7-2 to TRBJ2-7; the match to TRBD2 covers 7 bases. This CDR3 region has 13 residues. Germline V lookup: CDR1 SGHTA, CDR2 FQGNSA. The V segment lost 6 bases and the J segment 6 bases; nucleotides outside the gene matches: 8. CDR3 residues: CASRYGGIGEQYF. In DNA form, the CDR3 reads TGTGCCAGCAGGTACGGGGGGATTGGCGAGCAGTACTTC.

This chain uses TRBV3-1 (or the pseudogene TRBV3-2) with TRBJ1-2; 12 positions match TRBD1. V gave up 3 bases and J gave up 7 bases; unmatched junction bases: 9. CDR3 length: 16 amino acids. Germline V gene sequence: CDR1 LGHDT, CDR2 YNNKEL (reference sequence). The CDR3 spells CASSHGPGTGGGGYTF. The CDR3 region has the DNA TGTGCCAGCAGCCACGGTCCCGGGACAGGGGGCGGTGGCTACACCTTC.

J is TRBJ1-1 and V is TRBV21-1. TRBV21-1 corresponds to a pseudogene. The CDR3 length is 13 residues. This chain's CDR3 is CASSRIVNTEAFF. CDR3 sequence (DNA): TGTGCCAGCAGCAGAATAGTGAACACTGAAGCTTTCTTT.

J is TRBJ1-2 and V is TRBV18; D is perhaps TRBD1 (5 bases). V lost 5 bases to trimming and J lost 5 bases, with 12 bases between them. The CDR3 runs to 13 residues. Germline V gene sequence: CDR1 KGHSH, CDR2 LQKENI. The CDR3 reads CASSGTGDYGYTF. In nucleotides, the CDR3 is TGTGCCAGCTCAGGGACGGGAGATTATGGCTACACCTTC.

The CDR3 reads CASSGLALVDEQFF. CDR3 bases: TGTGCCAGCAGTGGACTAGCTCTCGTGGATGAGCAGTTCTTC. This chain connects TRBV2 to TRBJ2-1; 7 bases map to TRBD2. CDR3 length: 14 amino acids. Germline CDR1 and CDR2: SNHLY and FYNNEI. The J segment lost 8 bases and the V segment lost 4 bases, leaving 8 bases of the junction unmatched.

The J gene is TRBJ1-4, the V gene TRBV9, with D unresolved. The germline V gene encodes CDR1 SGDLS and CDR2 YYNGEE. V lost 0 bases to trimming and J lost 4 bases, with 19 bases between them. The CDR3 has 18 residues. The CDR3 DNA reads TGTGCCAGCAGCGTAGCTGGAGACGCCCGATCACATAATGAAAAACTGTTTTTT. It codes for CASSVAGDARSHNEKLFF.

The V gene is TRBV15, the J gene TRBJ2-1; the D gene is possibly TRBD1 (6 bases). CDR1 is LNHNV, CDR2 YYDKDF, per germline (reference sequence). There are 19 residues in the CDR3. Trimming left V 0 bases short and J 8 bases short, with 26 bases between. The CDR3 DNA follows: TGTGCCACCAGCAGAGATACAGGGCGAAGGGTCTCCCATCGGGATGAGCAGTTCTTC. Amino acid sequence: CATSRDTGRRVSHRDEQFF.

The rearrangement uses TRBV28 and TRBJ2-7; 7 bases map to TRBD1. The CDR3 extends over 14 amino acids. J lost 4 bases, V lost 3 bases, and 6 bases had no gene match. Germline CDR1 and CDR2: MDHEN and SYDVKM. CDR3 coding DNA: TGTGCCAGCAGTTTCGACAGGGTGGTATACGAGCAGTACTTC. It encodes CASSFDRVVYEQYF.

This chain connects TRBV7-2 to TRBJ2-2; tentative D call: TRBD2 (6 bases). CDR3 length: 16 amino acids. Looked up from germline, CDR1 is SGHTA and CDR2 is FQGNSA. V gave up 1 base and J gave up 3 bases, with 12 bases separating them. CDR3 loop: CASSLGQGGYTGELFF. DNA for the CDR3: TGTGCCAGCAGCTTAGGCCAGGGAGGATACACCGGGGAGCTGTTTTTT.

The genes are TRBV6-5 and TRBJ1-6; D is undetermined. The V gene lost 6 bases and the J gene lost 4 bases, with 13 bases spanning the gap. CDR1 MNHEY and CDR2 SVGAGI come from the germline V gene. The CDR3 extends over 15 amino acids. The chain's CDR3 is CASRAAGPYNSPLHF. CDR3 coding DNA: TGTGCCAGCAGAGCGGCCGGGCCATATAATTCACCCCTCCACTTT.

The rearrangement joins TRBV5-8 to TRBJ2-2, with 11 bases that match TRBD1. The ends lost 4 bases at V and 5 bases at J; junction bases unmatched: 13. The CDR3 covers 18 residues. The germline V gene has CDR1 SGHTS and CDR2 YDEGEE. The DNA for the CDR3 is TGTGCCAGCAGCCGGTTCCTAGGACAGGGGGCAAGGACCGGGGAGCTGTTTTTT. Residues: CASSRFLGQGARTGELFF.

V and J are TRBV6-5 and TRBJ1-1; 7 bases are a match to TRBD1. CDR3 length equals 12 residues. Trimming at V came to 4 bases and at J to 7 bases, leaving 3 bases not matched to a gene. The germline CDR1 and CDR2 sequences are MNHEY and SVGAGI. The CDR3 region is CASSSRQGEAFF. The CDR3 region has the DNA TGTGCCAGCAGTTCCAGACAGGGTGAAGCTTTCTTT.

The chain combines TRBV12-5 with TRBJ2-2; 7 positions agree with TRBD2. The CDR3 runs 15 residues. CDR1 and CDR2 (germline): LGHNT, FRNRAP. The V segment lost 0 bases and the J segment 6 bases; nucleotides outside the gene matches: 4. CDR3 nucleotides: TGTGCTAGTGGTTTGGTAGGGGAGGGGCCCGGGGAGCTGTTTTTT. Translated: CASGLVGEGPGELFF.

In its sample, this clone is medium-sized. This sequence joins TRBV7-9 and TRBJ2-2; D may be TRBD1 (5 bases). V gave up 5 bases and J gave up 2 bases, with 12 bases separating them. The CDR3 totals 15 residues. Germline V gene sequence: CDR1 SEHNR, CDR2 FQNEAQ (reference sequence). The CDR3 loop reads CASSPLGRNTGELFF. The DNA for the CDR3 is TGTGCCAGCAGCCCCCTGGGGCGCAACACCGGGGAGCTGTTTTTT.

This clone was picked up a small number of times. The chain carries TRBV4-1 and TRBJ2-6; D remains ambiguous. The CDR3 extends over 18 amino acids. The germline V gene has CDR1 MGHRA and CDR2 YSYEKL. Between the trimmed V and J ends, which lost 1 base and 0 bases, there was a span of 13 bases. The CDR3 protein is CASSQGLLSRSGANVLTF. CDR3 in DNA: TGCGCCAGCAGCCAAGGACTCTTGAGCCGCTCTGGGGCCAACGTCCTGACTTTC.

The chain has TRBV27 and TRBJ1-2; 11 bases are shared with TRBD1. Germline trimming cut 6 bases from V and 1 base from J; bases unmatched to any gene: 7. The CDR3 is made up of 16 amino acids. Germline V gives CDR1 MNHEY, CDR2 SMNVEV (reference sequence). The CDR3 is CASRRGQGVNNYGYTF. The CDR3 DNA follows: TGTGCCAGCAGAAGGGGACAGGGGGTTAATAACTATGGCTACACCTTC.

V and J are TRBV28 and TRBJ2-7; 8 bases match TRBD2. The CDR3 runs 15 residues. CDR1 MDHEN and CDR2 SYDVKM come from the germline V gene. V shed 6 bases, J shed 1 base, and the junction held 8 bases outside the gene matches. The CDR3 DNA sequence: TGTGCCAGCAGCTCCCCAACGGGGGGGTCCTACGAGCAGTACTTC. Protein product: CASSSPTGGSYEQYF. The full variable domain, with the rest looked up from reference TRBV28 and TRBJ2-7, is DVKVTQSSRYLVKRTGEKVFLECVQDMDHENMFWYRQDPGLGLRLIYFSYDVKMKEKGDIPEGYSVSREKKERFSLILESASTNQTSMYLCASSSPTGGSYEQYFGPGTRLTVT.

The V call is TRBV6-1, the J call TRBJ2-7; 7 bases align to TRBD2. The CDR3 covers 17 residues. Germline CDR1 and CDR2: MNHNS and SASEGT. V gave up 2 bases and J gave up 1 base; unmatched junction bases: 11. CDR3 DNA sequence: TGTGCCAGCAGTGAAATGGCTAGCGGTGGGGTATCCTACGAGCAGTACTTC. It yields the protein CASSEMASGGVSYEQYF.

The DNA for the CDR3 is TGTGCCACCTCTCTCGGACATCCCAATTCACCCCTCCACTTT. This translates into CATSLGHPNSPLHF. V is TRBV6-5 and J is TRBJ1-6; D perhaps matches TRBD1 (5 bases). Deletions cut 10 bases from V and 7 bases from J, with 17 bases between. Germline assignment: CDR1 MNHEY and CDR2 SVGAGI. This CDR3 is 14 amino acids long.

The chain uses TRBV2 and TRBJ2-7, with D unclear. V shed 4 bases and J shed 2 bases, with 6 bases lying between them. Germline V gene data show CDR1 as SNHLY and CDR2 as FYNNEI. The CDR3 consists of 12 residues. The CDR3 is CASSVQAYEQYF. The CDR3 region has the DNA TGTGCCAGCAGTGTCCAGGCCTACGAGCAGTACTTC.

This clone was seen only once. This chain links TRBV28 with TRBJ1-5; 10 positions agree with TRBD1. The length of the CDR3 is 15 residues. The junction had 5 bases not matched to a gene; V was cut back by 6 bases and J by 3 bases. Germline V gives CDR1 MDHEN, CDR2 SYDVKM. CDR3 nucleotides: TGTGCCAGCAGCCCCGGGACAGGGGACAATCAGCCCCAGCATTTT. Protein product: CASSPGTGDNQPQHF.

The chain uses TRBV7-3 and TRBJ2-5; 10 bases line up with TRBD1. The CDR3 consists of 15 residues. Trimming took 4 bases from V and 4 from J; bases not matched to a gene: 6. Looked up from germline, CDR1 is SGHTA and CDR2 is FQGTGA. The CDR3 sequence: CASSSGQGNLETQYF. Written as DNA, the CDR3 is TGTGCCAGCAGCTCGGGACAGGGGAATTTAGAGACCCAGTACTTC.

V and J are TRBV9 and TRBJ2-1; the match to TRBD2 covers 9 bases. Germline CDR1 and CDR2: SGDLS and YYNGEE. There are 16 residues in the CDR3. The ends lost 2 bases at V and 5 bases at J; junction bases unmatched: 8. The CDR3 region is CASSVWLAGSDNEQFF. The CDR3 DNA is TGTGCCAGCAGCGTGTGGCTAGCGGGAAGCGACAATGAGCAGTTCTTC.

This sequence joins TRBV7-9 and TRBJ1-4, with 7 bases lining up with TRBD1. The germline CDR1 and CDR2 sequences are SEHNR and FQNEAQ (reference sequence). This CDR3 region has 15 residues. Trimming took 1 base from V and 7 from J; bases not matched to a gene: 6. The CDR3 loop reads CASSLEAGGGEKLFF. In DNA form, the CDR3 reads TGTGCCAGCAGCTTAGAGGCAGGGGGAGGTGAAAAACTGTTTTTT.

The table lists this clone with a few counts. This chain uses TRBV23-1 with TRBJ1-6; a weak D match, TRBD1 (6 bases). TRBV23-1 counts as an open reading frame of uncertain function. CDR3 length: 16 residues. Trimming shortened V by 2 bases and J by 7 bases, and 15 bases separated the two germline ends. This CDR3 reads CASSQRTGGGNSPLHF. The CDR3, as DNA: TGCGCCAGCAGTCAAAGGACGGGGGGCGGAAATTCACCCCTCCACTTT.